A single sample is the source of the 30 T cell receptor beta chains below, sequenced in a study of blood T cells in healthy people across ages. Primers used in a second PCR of roughly 6 to 12 cycles were a sample-barcoded 5' primer and a J-beta primer mix. Each CDR3 protein gets one entry after TCRdb re-called the 5' RACE reads with MiXCR. Among about 680,000 distinct CDR3 sequences, roughly 49% were seen once, and the ten largest hold roughly a third. Sequenced material: blood. The receptor source for this set is a woman aged 55-69 years in good health.

Of note for this clonotype: The germline gene is not matched at one end of the junction; a read error may be the cause. This chain connects TRBV18 to TRBJ1-1; D is unresolved. Germline V CDR1 and CDR2: KGHSH, LQKENI. The CDR3 length is 13 residues. The CDR3 coding sequence is TGTGCCAGCGCACCGCAAAGGAACACTGAAGCTTTCTTT. It translates to CASAPQRNTEAFF.

The chain employs TRBV9 and TRBJ2-7; 9 nucleotides match TRBD2. CDR1 and CDR2 (germline): SGDLS, YYNGEE. CDR3 size: 16 residues. Unmatched junction bases numbered 4, after V lost 0 bases and J lost 0 bases. The CDR3 reads CASSVASSGTSYEQYF. The CDR3 coding sequence is TGTGCCAGCAGCGTAGCCTCTAGCGGGACCTCCTACGAGCAGTACTTC. Drawing the rest from reference TRBV9 and TRBJ2-7, the complete variable domain is DSGVTQTPKHLITATGQRVTLRCSPRSGDLSVYWYQQSLDQGLQFLIQYYNGEERAKGNILERFSAQQFPDLHSELNLSSLELGDSALYFCASSVASSGTSYEQYFGPGTRLTVT.

The V gene is TRBV20-1, the J gene TRBJ1-2, with TRBD1 identical over 8 bases. The length of the CDR3 is 13 residues. With 1 base clipped from V and 6 bases from J, the junction kept 4 bases outside the gene matches. The germline V gene encodes CDR1 DFQATT and CDR2 SNEGSKA (reference sequence). CDR3 DNA sequence: TGCAGTGCTAGAGCAGGGGGCGCCGATGGCTACACCTTC. Residues: CSARAGGADGYTF.

V and J are TRBV19 and TRBJ2-7; possible D gene TRBD1, 5 bases. The J call could be wrong; TRBJ2-4 is a better fit for the DNA end. In germline, CDR1 is LNHDA, CDR2 SQIVND (reference sequence). The CDR3 loop spans 13 amino acids. The CDR3: CASRRRAQNIQYF. CDR3 DNA sequence: TGTGCCAGTAGACGCAGGGCGCAAAACATTCAGTACTTC.

J is TRBJ2-1 and V is TRBV7-3; 8 bases match TRBD2. With the DNA end fitting TRBJ2-7 better, the J assignment may be wrong. The CDR3 has 15 amino acids. CDR1 is SGHTA and CDR2 is FQGTGA in the germline V gene. Here the CDR3 reads CASSTSGVPYNEQYF. The DNA for the CDR3 is TGTGCCAGCAGCACTAGCGGAGTCCCCTACAATGAGCAGTACTTC.

The V gene is TRBV29-1, the J gene TRBJ2-5; 13 nucleotides align to TRBD2. Germline values: CDR1 SQVTM, CDR2 ANQGSEA. The CDR3 has 13 amino acids. The J segment lost 5 bases and the V segment lost 8 bases, leaving 5 bases of the junction unmatched. This CDR3 reads CSIGLAGVETQYF. CDR3 sequence (DNA): TGCAGCATTGGACTAGCGGGAGTTGAGACCCAGTACTTC.

This clonotype was detected only a few times. The chain recombines TRBV28 with TRBJ2-7; weak D call: TRBD1 (5 bases). The CDR3 sequence is 15 residues long. V was cut by 7 bases and J by 0 bases, with 16 bases left in between. CDR1 and CDR2 (germline): MDHEN, SYDVKM. Here the CDR3 DNA reads TGTGCCAGCAATACTTTAGGACAAAGCTCCTACGAGCAGTACTTC. The encoded protein is CASNTLGQSSYEQYF.

This clonotype has more than one count but fewer than ten. The chain combines TRBV7-2 with TRBJ2-1; 9 positions match TRBD2. Germline V gene lookup returns CDR1 SGHTA and CDR2 FQGNSA. Losses at the gene ends were 6 bases for V and 2 bases for J; bases not matched to a gene: 8. The CDR3 has 16 amino acids. The CDR3 region has the DNA TGTGCCAGCAGAACCTCAGCGGGAGGCGCCTACAATGAGCAGTTCTTC. It is translated as CASRTSAGGAYNEQFF.

The chain is built from TRBV9 and TRBJ2-7; no clear D. This CDR3 has 15 amino acids. Germline V gene data show CDR1 as SGDLS and CDR2 as YYNGEE. The V and J ends lost 0 bases and 1 base respectively, with 11 bases between them. The CDR3 here is CASSVALDTSYEQYF. Here the CDR3 DNA reads TGTGCCAGCAGCGTAGCCCTAGATACATCCTACGAGCAGTACTTC.

The chain joins TRBV4-2 to TRBJ2-7; D is possibly TRBD2 (6 bases). The J call is in doubt because the DNA end fits TRBJ2-5 better. The CDR3 contains 14 residues. Germline lookup yields CDR1 LGHNA and CDR2 YNFKEQ. CDR3 sequence reads: CASSQAAGKETQYF. The CDR3 DNA reads TGTGCCAGCAGCCAAGCGGCGGGAAAAGAGACCCAGTACTTC.

This sequence joins TRBV30 and TRBJ2-7; D possibly uses TRBD1 or TRBD2 (5 bases each). The germline V gene has CDR1 GTSNPN and CDR2 SVGIG (reference sequence). Trimming pared 2 bases from V and 10 bases from J, leaving 12 bases between. The CDR3 spans 11 residues. The CDR3, as DNA: TGTGCCTGGAGTTTTGAGGGGAAACAGTACTTC. This sequence encodes CAWSFEGKQYF.

As for this clonotype: A single base separates this from a much larger clone, so it may be a read error. This chain joins TRBV7-2 and TRBJ2-5, with 10 nucleotides matching TRBD2. This CDR3 has 16 residues. V shed 3 bases and J 11 bases; nucleotides not matched to a gene: 15. Per the germline V gene, CDR1 is SGHTA and CDR2 is FQGNSA. The CDR3 region is CASSLVSGRLRDEQYF. CDR3 coding DNA: TGTGCCAGCAGCTTGGTTAGCGGGAGGTTAAGGGATGAGCAGTACTTC.

In DNA, the CDR3 is TGTGCCAGCAGTCAGGGGTGGAATCAGCCCCAGCATTTT. Translating it yields CASSQGWNQPQHF. The chain employs TRBV2 and TRBJ1-5; D is perhaps TRBD1 (6 bases). The CDR3 is 13 residues long. V lost 5 bases to trimming and J lost 4 bases, with 9 bases between them. Germline-derived CDR1 and CDR2 are SNHLY and FYNNEI.

The chain employs TRBV4-3 and TRBJ2-3; maybe TRBD2 (5 bases). The CDR3 sequence is 16 residues long. With 1 base removed from V and 3 bases from J, the gap between germline ends came to 14 bases. Germline V gives CDR1 LGHNA, CDR2 YSLEER. The CDR3 DNA reads as TGCGCCAGCAGCCAAGCCCGGACGAGGGTAACAGATACGCAGTATTTT. Translating gives CASSQARTRVTDTQYF.

The V and J genes are TRBV20-1 and TRBJ2-3; no reliable D call. Germline V gene data show CDR1 as DFQATT and CDR2 as SNEGSKA (reference sequence). The CDR3 is 12 amino acids. Trimming pared 8 bases from V and 1 base from J, leaving 10 bases between. Here the CDR3 DNA reads TGCAGTTGGGTACTCGGCACAGATACGCAGTATTTT. It codes for CSWVLGTDTQYF.

About this clonotype: This may come from a read error, since a much larger clone is one base off. The chain combines TRBV7-2 with TRBJ2-6; TRBD1 might be the D (6 bases). The CDR3 spans 18 residues. Looked up from germline, CDR1 is SGHTA and CDR2 is FQGNSA. The CDR3 region is CVSSLLANRASGANVLTF. CDR3 nucleotide sequence: TGTGTCAGCAGCTTATTGGCGAACAGGGCCTCAGGGGCCAACGTCCTGACTTTC.

This clonotype has more than one count but fewer than ten. The chain is built from TRBV20-1 and TRBJ1-1; unclear D gene. V dropped 6 bases and J dropped 0 bases, with 17 bases sitting between them. Germline CDR1 DFQATT, CDR2 SNEGSKA (reference sequence). There are 15 residues in the CDR3. The CDR3 loop reads CSAPRQAPMNTEAFF. CDR3 DNA: TGCAGTGCCCCAAGGCAGGCTCCTATGAACACTGAAGCTTTCTTT.

The gene calls are TRBV2 and TRBJ1-1; D is unresolved. The germline gives CDR1 SNHLY, CDR2 FYNNEI. With 7 bases removed from V and 0 bases from J, the gap between germline ends came to 12 bases. The CDR3 runs to 14 residues. The DNA for the CDR3 is TGTGCCAGCACCGTTACACCTTTGAACACTGAAGCTTTCTTT. Its translation: CASTVTPLNTEAFF.

V usage is TRBV27 and J usage is TRBJ2-3, with 11 nucleotides matching TRBD2. The CDR3 is 18 amino acids. The germline gives CDR1 MNHEY, CDR2 SMNVEV (reference sequence). V was pared by 10 bases and J by 0 bases, with 15 bases of the junction left unmatched. The CDR3 loop is CATKGIGTSGKSTDTQYF. CDR3 coding DNA: TGTGCCACCAAAGGAATCGGGACTAGCGGAAAAAGCACAGATACGCAGTATTTT.

With regard to this clonotype: This may arise from a read error, as a much more abundant clone is one base away. The chain combines TRBV10-3 with TRBJ2-3, with TRBD2 matching over 7 bases. Trimming at V came to 10 bases and at J to 2 bases, leaving 6 bases not matched to a gene. There are 13 residues in the CDR3. CDR1 is ENHRY, CDR2 SYGVKD, per germline. The CDR3 DNA is TGTGCCACCAAACGGGAGGACACAGATACGCAGTATTTT. Translated, it gives CATKREDTDTQYF.

This sequence joins TRBV2 and TRBJ1-2; 7 nucleotides align to TRBD1. This CDR3 comprises 14 residues. V lost 8 bases and J lost 4; bases outside the gene matches: 10. Germline V lookup: CDR1 SNHLY, CDR2 FYNNEI. CDR3 DNA sequence: TGTGCCAGCGGTGTCTTCAGGACAGGCTATGGCTACACCTTC. Protein: CASGVFRTGYGYTF.

There are a few counts of this clonotype. The chain recombines TRBV27 with TRBJ1-2, with 9 bases aligning to TRBD1. After removal of 4 bases from V and 4 bases from J, the junction contained 1 base not matched to a gene. CDR3 length: 13 residues. Looked up from germline, CDR1 is MNHEY and CDR2 is SMNVEV (reference sequence). The CDR3 loop reads CASSSTGGYGYTF. CDR3 in DNA: TGTGCCAGCAGTTCGACAGGGGGCTATGGCTACACCTTC.

The V gene is TRBV11-2, the J gene TRBJ1-1; 7 bases map to TRBD1. Trimming took 4 bases from V and 4 from J; bases not matched to a gene: 9. The length of the CDR3 is 15 residues. The germline gives CDR1 SGHAT, CDR2 FQNNGV. CDR3 nucleotide sequence: TGTGCCAGCAGCTCAAGAGGACAGGCGGCCACTGAAGCTTTCTTT. Its translation is CASSSRGQAATEAFF.

The J gene is TRBJ2-3, the V gene TRBV6-2 or TRBV6-3, with D possibly TRBD2 on 5 matching bases. Germline CDR1 is MNHEY and CDR2 is SVGEGT. This CDR3 has 12 amino acids. Trimming took 3 bases from V and 6 from J, leaving 7 bases between them. For the CDR3, the DNA is TGTGCCAGCAGTTATGTAGCGGATACGCAGTATTTT. Translated, it gives CASSYVADTQYF.

As regards this clonotype: This may be a read error: a much more frequent sequence differs by one nucleotide. This chain joins TRBV15 and TRBJ2-5; D not certain. The germline V and J ends were trimmed by 2 bases and 2 bases, with 3 bases remaining between them. The CDR3 contains 12 residues. Per germline, CDR1 LNHNV and CDR2 YYDKDF (reference sequence). The chain's CDR3 is CATSRPQETQYF. CDR3 bases: TGTGCCACCAGCAGACCTCAAGAGACCCAGTACTTC.

This rearrangement joins TRBV28 to TRBJ2-2; D ambiguous. Germline V gene lookup returns CDR1 MDHEN and CDR2 SYDVKM. V gave up 10 bases and J gave up 4 bases, with 16 bases separating them. The CDR3 is 14 residues long. CDR3 amino acids: CAIEQSATTGELFF. The CDR3 nucleotides are TGTGCCATCGAGCAGAGCGCGACCACCGGGGAGCTGTTTTTT.

This clonotype has only a few counts. The chain combines TRBV4-2 with TRBJ2-3, with D unresolved. The CDR3 is 17 amino acids. Germline CDR1 is LGHNA and CDR2 is YNFKEQ. Trimming shortened V by 2 bases and J by 1 base, and 16 bases separated the two germline ends. CDR3: CASSQSPTSRRTDTQYF. CDR3 coding DNA: TGTGCCAGCAGCCAATCCCCGACCAGCAGACGCACAGATACGCAGTATTTT.

This clonotype was observed a handful of times. V usage is TRBV6-1 and J usage is TRBJ2-7; TRBD2 aligns across 11 bases. CDR3 length: 15 amino acids. Trimming removed 7 bases from V and 4 bases from J; junction bases left unmatched: 9. Germline CDR1 and CDR2: MNHNS and SASEGT. This chain's CDR3 is CASKTTSGSSYEQYF. The CDR3 DNA reads as TGTGCCAGCAAAACAACTAGCGGGAGTAGTTACGAGCAGTACTTC.

The genes are TRBV25-1 and TRBJ2-3; D is possibly TRBD2 (7 bases). V was shortened by 3 bases and J by 1 base, with 14 bases between the two germline ends. Germline V CDR1 and CDR2: MGHDK, SYGVNS. The CDR3 is 16 amino acids. CDR3 protein: CASSERRGAGTDTQYF. The CDR3 DNA is TGTGCCAGCAGTGAGCGCCGGGGGGCAGGCACAGATACGCAGTATTTT.

The chain combines TRBV19 with TRBJ2-4; a possible D gene is TRBD2 (5 bases). The length of the CDR3 is 15 residues. Per the germline V gene, CDR1 is LNHDA and CDR2 is SQIVND (reference sequence). Trimming left V 0 bases short and J 6 bases short, with 12 bases between. The CDR3 DNA reads TGTGCCAGTAGTATAGAACAGAACGAGGGAAACATTCAGTACTTC. Its protein product is CASSIEQNEGNIQYF.